A selection of T cell receptor beta chains follows, all from one sample in a study of vaccination effects on CD4 cells after COVID-19. The antigens these receptors bind are not known. Sequencing was performed with immunoSEQ multiplex PCR; in TCRdb, only in-frame clones are kept and a portion is missing. The sample shows 40,000 to 55,000 clones, more than 65% of them seen only once. The sample was CD4+ T cells from PBMCs cultured without peptide, taken after COVID-19 vaccination. These receptors were obtained from a human donor who had a prior SARS-CoV-2 infection. The CDR3 runs from the conserved cysteine through the conserved F or W. D genes are given only for firm matches. The listing skips clone size in some rows; elsewhere it reads once, few, many or a size class.

clone size	V gene	D gene	J gene	CDR3 DNA	CDR3 protein
NA	TRBV3-1/TRBV3-2	TRBD1	TRBJ2-7	TGTGCCAGGGCTCGACAGGGATACCACGAGCAGTACTTC	CARARQGYHEQYF
few	TRBV5-4	TRBD1	TRBJ2-1	TGTGCCAGCAGCTTGGATCGGGACAGGGAGAATAGTGAGCAGTTCTTC	CASSLDRDRENSEQFF
NA	TRBV20-1	NA	TRBJ2-1	TGCAGTGCTAGTTTGCGCTACAATGAGCAGTTCTTC	CSASLRYNEQFF
NA	TRBV19	NA	TRBJ1-4	TGTGCCAGTAGTATTATACAAGCAACTAATGAAAAACTGTTTTTT	CASSIIQATNEKLFF
few	TRBV7-9	TRBD1	TRBJ2-2	TGTGCCACCGGGACAGGGGGTACCGGGGAGCTGTTTTTT	CATGTGGTGELFF
NA	TRBV15	NA	TRBJ2-7	TGTGCCACCAGCCCGCGGTGGGGGGCTACCTACGAGCAGTACTTC	CATSPRWGATYEQYF
NA	TRBV5-1	NA	TRBJ2-1	TGCGCCAGCAGCTTGGTGGCGGCCTACAATGAGCAGTTCTTC	CASSLVAAYNEQFF
NA	TRBV12-5	NA	TRBJ2-3	TGTGCTAGTGCCCAGATGACTCCCACAGATACGCAGTATTTT	CASAQMTPTDTQYF
NA	TRBV6-1	NA	TRBJ1-6	TGTGCCAGCAGTGCTTTTGGGGGGAGCTCCTATAATTCACCCCTCCACTTT	CASSAFGGSSYNSPLHF
NA	TRBV2	NA	TRBJ2-6	TGTGCCAGCAGTGGAAGGTCTGGGGCCAACGTCCTGACTTTC	CASSGRSGANVLTF
NA	TRBV19	TRBD1	TRBJ2-3	TGTGCCAGTAGTCAGGATGCCGGGACAGGGGCAATCGATACGCAGTATTTT	CASSQDAGTGAIDTQYF
NA	TRBV7-3	NA	TRBJ1-5	TGTGCCAGCAGCTTAGCTAGGGGGGTCAATCAGCCCCAGCATTTT	CASSLARGVNQPQHF
NA	TRBV7-2	TRBD2	TRBJ2-3	TGTGCCAGCAGCTTAGGACTAGCGGGTAACACAGATACGCAGTATTTT	CASSLGLAGNTDTQYF
once	TRBV15	NA	TRBJ2-7	TGTGCCACCAGCAAGGACCTACAAGTCTACGAGCAGTACTTC	CATSKDLQVYEQYF
NA	TRBV20-1	NA	TRBJ1-4	TGCAGTGCTAGTGTAACAGGGATGGAGGAACTGTTTTTT	CSASVTGMEELFF